The present T cell receptor beta chain was sequenced within a study of blood T cell repertoires in COVID-19. At the level of the study: Samples taken during acute and convalescent COVID-19 were collected in the United States, Italy and Spain.

TCRdb's copy holds only in-frame clones and misses some; the assay was immunoSEQ multiplex PCR. The sample consists of 150,000 to 200,000 clones, about 86% of them appearing once. The germline gives CDR1 ENHRY, CDR2 SYGVKD. This CDR3 is built from 14 residues. Trimming removed 4 bases at V and 4 bases at J, with 14 bases between. Recruited during active infection, patients (from Seattle) were subsequently followed longitudinally. What was sequenced was peripheral blood. The J gene is TRBJ2-7, the V gene TRBV10-3; D perhaps matches TRBD1 (7 bases). This clonotype originated in a woman in her seventies with COVID-19, enrolled during active disease. The CDR3 spells CAISVEGASYEQYF. The CDR3, as DNA: TGTGCCATCAGTGTGGAGGGGGCAAGTTACGAGCAGTACTTC.